The 32 T cell receptor beta chains given below trace back to one sample, sequenced in a study of CD8 T cells in Susac syndrome. An input of about 0.5 to 1 ug of RNA was subjected to reverse transcription using random hexamers. Each CDR3 protein gets one entry after TCRdb re-called the immunoSEQ multiplex PCR reads with MiXCR. The sample has over 200,000 distinct CDR3 sequences; approximately 95% are singletons. Material for sequencing was CD4+ T cells from PBMCs. The receptors derive from a human donor with multiple sclerosis.

The CDR3: CSASPANSNQPQHF. The DNA for the CDR3 is TGCAGTGCTAGTCCTGCTAATAGCAATCAGCCCCAGCATTTT. This chain connects TRBV20-1 to TRBJ1-5; D is unresolved. The CDR3 is 14 amino acids. Trimming took off 3 bases at V and 0 bases at J, with 9 bases between the two ends. Looked up from germline, CDR1 is DFQATT and CDR2 is SNEGSKA (reference sequence).

The rearrangement uses TRBV20-1 and TRBJ2-7, with TRBD2 matching over 7 bases. V shed 3 bases and J 3 bases; nucleotides not matched to a gene: 8. This CDR3 is 14 amino acids long. Germline CDR1 DFQATT, CDR2 SNEGSKA (reference sequence). CDR3 loop: CSASPASGYYEQYF. As DNA, the CDR3 is TGCAGTGCTAGCCCCGCTAGCGGCTACTACGAGCAGTACTTC.

The J gene is TRBJ1-1, the V gene TRBV9, with unresolved D. The germline gives CDR1 SGDLS, CDR2 YYNGEE. The CDR3 spans 17 residues. Trimming removed 0 bases from V and 5 bases from J, with 20 bases in between. CDR3 residues: CASSVGVRGGLSTEAFF. For the CDR3, the DNA is TGTGCCAGCAGCGTAGGAGTCCGAGGTGGGTTGAGTACTGAAGCTTTCTTT.

This clonotype appeared once. The chain has TRBV7-2 and TRBJ2-5; D gene uncertain. Trimming took 3 bases from V and 4 from J, leaving 9 bases between them. Per the germline V gene, CDR1 is SGHTA and CDR2 is FQGNSA. The CDR3 has 13 residues. The CDR3 loop is CASSFGEAETQYF. The CDR3 nucleotides read TGTGCCAGCAGCTTCGGTGAGGCAGAGACCCAGTACTTC.

V is TRBV12-3 or TRBV12-4 and J is TRBJ2-3; a possible D gene is TRBD2 (5 bases). This CDR3 is built from 15 residues. V lost 6 bases and J 2 bases, leaving 15 bases between the germline ends. CDR3 loop: CASSIGPGITDTQYF. The CDR3 bases are TGTGCCAGCAGCATCGGTCCGGGGATCACAGATACGCAGTATTTT.

The gene calls are TRBV3-1 and TRBJ2-1; D might be TRBD2 (5 bases). The CDR3 covers 13 residues. The germline V gene encodes CDR1 LGHDT and CDR2 YNNKEL (reference sequence). V shed 3 bases and J shed 6 bases, with 9 bases lying between them. This CDR3 reads CASSHRTSNEQFF. CDR3 DNA sequence: TGTGCCAGCAGCCATCGAACTAGCAATGAGCAGTTCTTC.

The V and J genes are TRBV29-1 and TRBJ2-4; no clear D. From germline, CDR1 is SQVTM and CDR2 ANQGSEA. The CDR3 extends over 14 amino acids. V lost 3 bases and J lost 0, with 9 bases in between. The CDR3 loop reads CSVEGELAKNIQYF. The CDR3 bases are TGCAGCGTTGAGGGTGAGCTAGCCAAAAACATTCAGTACTTC.

The chain uses TRBV20-1 and TRBJ2-1; 8 bases are shared with TRBD2. The V and J ends lost 6 bases and 8 bases, in that order; junction bases with no gene match: 9. CDR1 is DFQATT and CDR2 is SNEGSKA in the germline V gene (reference sequence). The CDR3 loop spans 13 amino acids. The CDR3: CSALGLASDEQFF. The CDR3 DNA sequence: TGCAGTGCACTCGGACTAGCTTCGGATGAGCAGTTCTTC.

CDR3 nucleotides: TGTGCCAGCAGCTGGCGAGGACTAGCGGTCTATGAGCAGTTCTTC. Translating gives CASSWRGLAVYEQFF. The chain links TRBV13 to TRBJ2-1, with TRBD2 matching 10 bases. The ends lost 4 bases at V and 8 bases at J; junction bases unmatched: 8. Germline lookup yields CDR1 PRHDT and CDR2 FYEKMQ (reference sequence). This CDR3 region has 15 residues. The full variable domain, in which reference TRBV13 and TRBJ2-1 provide the parts outside the CDR3, is AAGVIQSPRHLIKEKRETATLKCYPIPRHDTVYWYQQGPGQDPQFLISFYEKMQSDKGSIPDRFSAQQFSDYHSELNMSSLELGDSALYFCASSWRGLAVYEQFFGPGTRLTVL.

This clonotype was seen only once. V is TRBV5-1 and J is TRBJ1-6; D remains ambiguous. The CDR3 covers 13 residues. CDR1 and CDR2 from the germline V gene are SGHRS and YFSETQ. The V gene lost 0 bases and the J gene lost 10 bases, with 8 bases spanning the gap. The CDR3 spells CASSLEAGSPLHF. CDR3 DNA: TGCGCCAGCAGCTTGGAAGCCGGGTCACCCCTCCACTTT.

The chain uses TRBV12-3 or TRBV12-4 and TRBJ2-7, with no clear D. Trimming shortened V by 2 bases and J by 1 base, and 9 bases separated the two germline ends. CDR3 size: 14 residues. Written as DNA, the CDR3 is TGTGCCAGCAGTTTATCCGACGGTTCCTACGAGCAGTACGTC. Translation: CASSLSDGSYEQYV.

V is TRBV24-1 and J is TRBJ2-1; no firm D call. V lost 2 bases, J lost 10 bases, and 8 bases lay in between. This CDR3 has 12 amino acids. Germline V lookup: CDR1 KGHDR, CDR2 SFDVKD. The CDR3 is CATSDSVGEQFF. The DNA for the CDR3 is TGTGCCACCAGTGATTCGGTGGGCGAGCAGTTCTTC.

The sample holds one count of this clonotype. The gene calls are TRBV3-1 and TRBJ1-3; D gene unclear. V gave up 1 base and J gave up 6 bases, with 4 bases separating them. Germline V gene lookup returns CDR1 LGHDT and CDR2 YNNKEL (reference sequence). This CDR3 has 12 amino acids. CDR3 DNA: TGTGCCAGCAGCCAAGCCCTAAACACCATATATTTT. Translated: CASSQALNTIYF.

The rearrangement uses TRBV30 and TRBJ2-3, with 9 bases lining up with TRBD2. With V trimmed by 3 bases and J by 3 bases, 7 bases remained unmatched. Germline loops: CDR1 GTSNPN, CDR2 SVGIG (reference sequence). The CDR3 covers 15 residues. In DNA, the CDR3 is TGTGCCTGGAGCTTAGCGGGGGAAACTACAGATACGCAGTATTTT. The encoded protein is CAWSLAGETTDTQYF.

The V call is TRBV5-8, the J call TRBJ2-5; the D is unclear. V was pared by 4 bases and J by 3 bases, with 7 bases between. CDR1 is SGHTS and CDR2 is YDEGEE in the germline V gene. The CDR3 consists of 12 residues. CDR3 DNA sequence: TGTGCCAGCAGCAAGATCGAAGAGACCCAGTACTTC. This gives the protein CASSKIEETQYF.

V gene TRBV30 combines with J gene TRBJ1-6, with D tentatively TRBD1 (5 bases). There are 13 residues in the CDR3. V dropped 2 bases and J dropped 9 bases, with 11 bases sitting between them. The germline gives CDR1 GTSNPN, CDR2 SVGIG (reference sequence). The CDR3 region is CAWSPGLGSPLHF. CDR3 nucleotide sequence: TGTGCCTGGAGTCCGGGACTTGGTTCACCCCTCCACTTT.

The CDR3 loop reads CSASTGEYNSPLHF. The CDR3 DNA reads as TGCAGTGCTAGCACAGGAGAGTATAATTCACCCCTCCACTTT. V and J are TRBV20-1 and TRBJ1-6; TRBD1 is a possible D gene (5 bases). The V end was cut by 3 bases, the J end by 4 bases, with 10 bases between. Germline CDR1 is DFQATT and CDR2 is SNEGSKA (reference sequence). The CDR3 is 14 amino acids.

The table lists this clonotype with a count of one. The chain has TRBV9 and TRBJ2-1; the D is unclear. The CDR3 length is 12 residues. V was pared by 0 bases and J by 8 bases, with 6 bases between. Germline assignment: CDR1 SGDLS and CDR2 YYNGEE. CDR3 amino acids: CASSVDHYEQFF. In nucleotides, the CDR3 is TGTGCCAGCAGCGTAGATCACTATGAGCAGTTCTTC.

This chain uses TRBV3-1 with TRBJ2-5; D uncertain. The CDR3 covers 14 residues. The V and J ends lost 0 bases and 5 bases respectively, with 10 bases between them. The germline V gene encodes CDR1 LGHDT and CDR2 YNNKEL (reference sequence). The CDR3 DNA follows: TGTGCCAGCAGCCAAGACGGTAGTAGGGAGACCCAGTACTTC. It codes for CASSQDGSRETQYF.

The rearrangement uses TRBV12-3 or TRBV12-4 and TRBJ1-1; D gene unclear. Trimming took off 5 bases at V and 10 bases at J, with 11 bases between the two ends. CDR3 size: 11 residues. The CDR3 is CASSLTMGAFF. CDR3 bases: TGTGCCAGCAGTCTTACGATGGGAGCTTTCTTT.

This clonotype was seen a handful of times. The chain couples TRBV5-6 to TRBJ1-1; 8 bases are a match to TRBD1. Germline values: CDR1 SGHDT, CDR2 YYEEEE. With 0 bases clipped from V and 8 bases from J, the junction kept 6 bases outside the gene matches. The CDR3 covers 14 residues. For the CDR3, the DNA is TGTGCCAGCAGCTTGGCCGGGCAGGGGGCAGAAGCTTTCTTT. This encodes CASSLAGQGAEAFF.

This chain connects TRBV11-1 to TRBJ2-1, with unresolved D. CDR3 length: 11 residues. V was trimmed by 5 bases and J by 5 bases, leaving 4 bases between them. Per germline, CDR1 SGHAT and CDR2 FQDESV (reference sequence). The CDR3 sequence: CASSPHNEQFF. For the CDR3, the DNA is TGTGCCAGCAGCCCGCACAATGAGCAGTTCTTC.

The V gene is TRBV20-1, the J gene TRBJ2-2, with D hard to call. V was trimmed by 3 bases and J by 0 bases, leaving 8 bases between them. Germline CDR1 DFQATT, CDR2 SNEGSKA (reference sequence). The CDR3 has 14 residues. The CDR3 region is CSASSTTNTGELFF. The CDR3 DNA reads TGCAGTGCTAGTTCGACAACGAACACCGGGGAGCTGTTTTTT.

This sequence joins TRBV30 and TRBJ1-1; tentative D call: TRBD1 (5 bases). CDR3 size: 14 residues. Between the trimmed V and J ends, which lost 3 bases and 3 bases, there was a span of 14 bases. Looked up from germline, CDR1 is GTSNPN and CDR2 is SVGIG (reference sequence). The CDR3 is CAWRPGGRYTEAFF. CDR3 nucleotides: TGTGCCTGGAGGCCGGGGGGGAGATACACTGAAGCTTTCTTT. Based on the CDR3 plus reference TRBV30 and TRBJ1-1, the full variable domain is SQTIHQWPATLVQPVGSPLSLECTVEGTSNPNLYWYRQAAGRGLQLLFYSVGIGQISSEVPQNLSASRPQDRQFILSSKKLLLSDSGFYLCAWRPGGRYTEAFFGQGTRLTVV.

The rearrangement uses TRBV25-1 and TRBJ2-3, with a weak D call TRBD2 (6 bases). Looked up from germline, CDR1 is MGHDK and CDR2 is SYGVNS. The CDR3 has 15 residues. The germline V and J ends were trimmed by 3 bases and 0 bases, with 10 bases remaining between them. The CDR3 DNA reads TGTGCCAGCAGTGATGGGGGGTGGAGCACAGATACGCAGTATTTT. As protein: CASSDGGWSTDTQYF.

The chain uses TRBV2 and TRBJ2-7; 7 nucleotides match TRBD1. The CDR3 spans 12 residues. Losses at the gene ends were 8 bases for V and 4 bases for J; bases not matched to a gene: 5. Germline V lookup: CDR1 SNHLY, CDR2 FYNNEI. The CDR3, as DNA: TGTGCCAGCGGGGGACAGCGTTACGAGCAGTACTTC. The encoded protein is CASGGQRYEQYF.

This rearrangement joins TRBV20-1 to TRBJ2-3; 7 bases are a match to TRBD2. CDR1 is DFQATT, CDR2 SNEGSKA, per germline (reference sequence). This CDR3 has 15 residues. V dropped 5 bases and J dropped 1; count of bases not matched to a gene: 9. The DNA for the CDR3 is TGCAGTGCTCCAGATGGGGGGGTGGGCACAGATACGCAGTATTTT. Translation: CSAPDGGVGTDTQYF.

CDR3 sequence reads: CASSLLHGPYGYTF. The DNA for the CDR3 is TGTGCCAGCAGCTTGCTTCACGGACCCTATGGCTACACCTTC. This sequence joins TRBV5-4 and TRBJ1-2; no reliable D call. V gave up 1 base and J gave up 4 bases, with 11 bases separating them. The germline CDR1 and CDR2 sequences are SGHNT and YYREEE (reference sequence). The CDR3 consists of 14 residues.

CDR3 sequence (DNA): TGCGCCAGCAGCTTGGCCGGGACGCCTGGGGAGACCCAGTACTTC. Protein sequence: CASSLAGTPGETQYF. The V gene is TRBV5-1, the J gene TRBJ2-5; D possibly matches TRBD1 or TRBD2 (5 bases each). The CDR3 has 15 amino acids. Trimming removed 0 bases from V and 5 bases from J, with 14 bases in between. CDR1 is SGHRS and CDR2 is YFSETQ in the germline V gene.

This chain links TRBV7-9 with TRBJ1-2; 10 bases align to TRBD1. Germline V gene sequence: CDR1 SEHNR, CDR2 FQNEAQ (reference sequence). CDR3 length equals 16 residues. Trimming removed 7 bases from V and 4 bases from J; junction bases left unmatched: 12. In nucleotides, the CDR3 is TGTGCCAGCACCAGTTCAGGGACAGGGGAAGGCTATGGCTACACCTTC. This translates into CASTSSGTGEGYGYTF.

The gene calls are TRBV3-1 and TRBJ2-2; D not resolved. The CDR3 runs 16 residues. The germline V and J ends were trimmed by 4 bases and 0 bases, with 12 bases remaining between them. The V gene's germline CDR1 is LGHDT and CDR2 YNNKEL (reference sequence). The CDR3 bases are TGTGCCAGCAGCCCCCCTAGGGCTACGAACACCGGGGAGCTGTTTTTT. Translation gives CASSPPRATNTGELFF. The variable domain in full, with the rest retrieved from reference TRBV3-1 and TRBJ2-2, is DTAVSQTPKYLVTQMGNDKSIKCEQNLGHDTMYWYKQDSKKFLKIMFSYNNKELIINETVPNRFSPKSPDKAHLNLHINSLELGDSAVYFCASSPPRATNTGELFFGEGSRLTVL.

V gene TRBV29-1 combines with J gene TRBJ2-1; 11 nucleotides match TRBD2. CDR1 is SQVTM, CDR2 ANQGSEA, per germline. The CDR3 sequence is 12 residues long. The V and J ends lost 8 bases and 4 bases, in that order; junction bases with no gene match: 1. CDR3 protein: CSLAGGYNEQFF. The DNA for the CDR3 is TGCAGCCTAGCGGGGGGATACAATGAGCAGTTCTTC.